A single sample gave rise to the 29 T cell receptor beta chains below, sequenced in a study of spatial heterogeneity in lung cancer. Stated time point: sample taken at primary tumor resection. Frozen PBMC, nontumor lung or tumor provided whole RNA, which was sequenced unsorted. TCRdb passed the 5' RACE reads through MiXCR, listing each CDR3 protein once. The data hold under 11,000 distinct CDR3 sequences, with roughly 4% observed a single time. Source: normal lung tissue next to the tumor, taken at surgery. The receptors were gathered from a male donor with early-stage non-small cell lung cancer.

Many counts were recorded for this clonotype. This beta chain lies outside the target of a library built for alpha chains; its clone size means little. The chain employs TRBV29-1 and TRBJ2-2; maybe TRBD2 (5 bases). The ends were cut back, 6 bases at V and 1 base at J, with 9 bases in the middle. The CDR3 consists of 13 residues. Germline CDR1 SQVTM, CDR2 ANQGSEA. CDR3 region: CSVRAGNTGELFF. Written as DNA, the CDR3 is TGCAGCGTGAGGGCAGGGAACACCGGGGAGCTGTTTTTT.

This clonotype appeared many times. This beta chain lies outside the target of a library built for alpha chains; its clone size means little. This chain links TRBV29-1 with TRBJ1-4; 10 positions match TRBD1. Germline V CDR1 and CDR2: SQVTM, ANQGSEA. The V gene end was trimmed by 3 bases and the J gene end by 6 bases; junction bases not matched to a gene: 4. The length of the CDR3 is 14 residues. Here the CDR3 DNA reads TGCAGCGTTGAGATTGGGACAGGGGATGAAAAACTGTTTTTT. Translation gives CSVEIGTGDEKLFF. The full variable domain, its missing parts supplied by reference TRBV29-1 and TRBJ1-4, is SAVISQKPSRDICQRGTSLTIQCQVDSQVTMMFWYRQQPGQSLTLIATANQGSEATYESGFVIDKFPISRPNLTFSTLTVSNMSPEDSSIYLCSVEIGTGDEKLFFGSGTQLSVL.

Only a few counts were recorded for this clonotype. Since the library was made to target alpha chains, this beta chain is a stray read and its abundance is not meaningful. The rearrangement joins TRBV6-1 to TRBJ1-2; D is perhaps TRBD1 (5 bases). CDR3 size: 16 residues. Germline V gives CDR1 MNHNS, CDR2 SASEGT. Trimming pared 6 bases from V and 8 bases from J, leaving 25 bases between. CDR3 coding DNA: TGTGCCAGCAGAGCCGAACCGGGACGGACCCTCTGGGGCTACACCTTC. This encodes CASRAEPGRTLWGYTF.

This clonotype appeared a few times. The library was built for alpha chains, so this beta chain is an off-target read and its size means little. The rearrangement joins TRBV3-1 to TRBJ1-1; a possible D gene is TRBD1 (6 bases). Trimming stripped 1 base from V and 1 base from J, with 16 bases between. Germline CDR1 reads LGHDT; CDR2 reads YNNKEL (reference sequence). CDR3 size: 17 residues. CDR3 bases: TGTGCCAGCAGCCAAGGGAACGTGGACAGCCGGAACACTGAAGCTTTCTTT. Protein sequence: CASSQGNVDSRNTEAFF.

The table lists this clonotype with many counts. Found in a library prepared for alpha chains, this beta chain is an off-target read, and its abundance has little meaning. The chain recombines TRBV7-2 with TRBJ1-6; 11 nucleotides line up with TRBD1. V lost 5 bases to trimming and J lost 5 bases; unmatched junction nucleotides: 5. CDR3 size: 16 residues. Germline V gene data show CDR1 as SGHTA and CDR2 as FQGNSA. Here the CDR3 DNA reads TGTGCCAGCAGCAGGACAGGGGGCTACAATAATTCACCCCTCCACTTT. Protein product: CASSRTGGYNNSPLHF.

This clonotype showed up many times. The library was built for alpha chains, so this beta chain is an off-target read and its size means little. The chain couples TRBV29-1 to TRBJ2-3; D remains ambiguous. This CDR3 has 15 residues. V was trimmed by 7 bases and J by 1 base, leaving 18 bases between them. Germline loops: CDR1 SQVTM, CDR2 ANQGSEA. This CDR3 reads CSAGYREAGTDTQYF. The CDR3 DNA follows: TGCAGCGCTGGATATAGAGAGGCAGGCACAGATACGCAGTATTTT.

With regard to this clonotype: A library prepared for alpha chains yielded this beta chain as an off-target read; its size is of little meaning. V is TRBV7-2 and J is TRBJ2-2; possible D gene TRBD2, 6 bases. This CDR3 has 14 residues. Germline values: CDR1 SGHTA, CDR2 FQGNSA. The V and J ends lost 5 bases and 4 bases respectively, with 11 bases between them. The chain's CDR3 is CASSAGGPTGELFF. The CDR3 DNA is TGTGCCAGCAGCGCCGGGGGACCCACCGGGGAGCTGTTTTTT.

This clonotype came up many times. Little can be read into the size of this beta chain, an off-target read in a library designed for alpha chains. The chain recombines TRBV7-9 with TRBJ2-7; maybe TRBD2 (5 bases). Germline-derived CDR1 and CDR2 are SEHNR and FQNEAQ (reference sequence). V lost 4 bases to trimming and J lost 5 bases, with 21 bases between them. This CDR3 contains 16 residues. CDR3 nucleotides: TGTGCCAGCAGCTCAGCCACGGGGATTCTCGACGACGAGCAGTACTTC. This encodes CASSSATGILDDEQYF.

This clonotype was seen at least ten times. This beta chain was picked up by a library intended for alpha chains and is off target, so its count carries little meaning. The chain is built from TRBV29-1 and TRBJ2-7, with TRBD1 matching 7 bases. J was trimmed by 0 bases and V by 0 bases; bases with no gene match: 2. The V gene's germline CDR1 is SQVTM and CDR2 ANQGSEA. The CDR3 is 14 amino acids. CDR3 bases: TGCAGCGTTGAAGAGACAGGGAGCTCCTACGAGCAGTACTTC. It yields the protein CSVEETGSSYEQYF.

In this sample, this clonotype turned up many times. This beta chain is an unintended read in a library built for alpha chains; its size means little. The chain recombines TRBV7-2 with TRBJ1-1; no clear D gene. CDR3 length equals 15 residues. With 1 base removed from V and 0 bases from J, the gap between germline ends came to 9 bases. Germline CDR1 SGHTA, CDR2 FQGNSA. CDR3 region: CASSLGPAMNTEAFF. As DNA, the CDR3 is TGTGCCAGCAGCTTAGGACCAGCGATGAACACTGAAGCTTTCTTT.

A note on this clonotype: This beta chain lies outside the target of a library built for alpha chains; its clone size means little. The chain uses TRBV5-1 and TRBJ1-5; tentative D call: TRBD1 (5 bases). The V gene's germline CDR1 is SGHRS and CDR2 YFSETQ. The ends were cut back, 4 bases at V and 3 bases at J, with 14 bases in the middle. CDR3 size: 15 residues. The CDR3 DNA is TGCGCCAGCAGCCTCGGGGGGAACGACAATCAGCCCCAGCATTTT. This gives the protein CASSLGGNDNQPQHF.

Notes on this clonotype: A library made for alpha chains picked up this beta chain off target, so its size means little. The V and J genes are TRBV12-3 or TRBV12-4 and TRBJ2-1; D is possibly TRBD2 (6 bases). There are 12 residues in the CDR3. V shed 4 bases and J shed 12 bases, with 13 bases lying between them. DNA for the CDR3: TGTGCCAGCAGTTCCCAGGGAGGAGGGCAGTTCTTC. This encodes CASSSQGGGQFF.

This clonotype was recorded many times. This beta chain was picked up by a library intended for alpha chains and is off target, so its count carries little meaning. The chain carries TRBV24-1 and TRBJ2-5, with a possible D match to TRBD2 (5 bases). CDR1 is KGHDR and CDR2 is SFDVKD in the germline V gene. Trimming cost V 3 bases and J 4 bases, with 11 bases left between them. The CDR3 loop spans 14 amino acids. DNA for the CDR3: TGTGCCACCAGTGATCTTAGCGCCCGAGAGACCCAGTACTTC. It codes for CATSDLSARETQYF.

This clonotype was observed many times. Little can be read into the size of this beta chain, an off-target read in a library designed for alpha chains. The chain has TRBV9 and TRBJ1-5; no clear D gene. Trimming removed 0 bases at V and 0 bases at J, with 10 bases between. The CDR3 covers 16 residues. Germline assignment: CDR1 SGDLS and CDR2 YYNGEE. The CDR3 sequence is CASSVGLDPSNQPQHF. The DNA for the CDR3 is TGTGCCAGCAGCGTAGGGCTAGACCCTAGCAATCAGCCCCAGCATTTT. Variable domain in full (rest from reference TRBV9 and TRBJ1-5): DSGVTQTPKHLITATGQRVTLRCSPRSGDLSVYWYQQSLDQGLQFLIQYYNGEERAKGNILERFSAQQFPDLHSELNLSSLELGDSALYFCASSVGLDPSNQPQHFGDGTRLSIL.

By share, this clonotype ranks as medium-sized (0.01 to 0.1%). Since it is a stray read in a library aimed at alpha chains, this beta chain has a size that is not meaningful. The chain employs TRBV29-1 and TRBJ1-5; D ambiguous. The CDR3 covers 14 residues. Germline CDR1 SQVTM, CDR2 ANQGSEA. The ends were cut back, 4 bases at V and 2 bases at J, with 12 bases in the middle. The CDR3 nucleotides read TGCAGCGTTGCAGCGGCAGGAGGCAATCAGCCCCAGCATTTT. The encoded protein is CSVAAAGGNQPQHF.

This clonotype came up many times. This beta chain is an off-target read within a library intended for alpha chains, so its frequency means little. CDR3: CSARDPRLGQWSNQPQHF. DNA for the CDR3: TGCAGTGCTAGAGACCCCCGTTTGGGACAGTGGAGCAATCAGCCCCAGCATTTT. V gene TRBV20-1 combines with J gene TRBJ1-5, with 7 bases aligning to TRBD1. Trimming at V came to 0 bases and at J to 1 base, leaving 12 bases not matched to a gene. The germline gives CDR1 DFQATT, CDR2 SNEGSKA (reference sequence). This CDR3 spans 18 amino acids.

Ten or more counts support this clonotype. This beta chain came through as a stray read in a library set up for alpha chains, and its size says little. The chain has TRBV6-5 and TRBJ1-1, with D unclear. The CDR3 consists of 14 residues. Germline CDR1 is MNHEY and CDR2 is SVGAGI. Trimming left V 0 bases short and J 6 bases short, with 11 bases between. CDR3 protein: CASSYSRYAAEAFF. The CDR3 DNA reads TGTGCCAGCAGTTACTCTCGGTATGCTGCTGAAGCTTTCTTT.

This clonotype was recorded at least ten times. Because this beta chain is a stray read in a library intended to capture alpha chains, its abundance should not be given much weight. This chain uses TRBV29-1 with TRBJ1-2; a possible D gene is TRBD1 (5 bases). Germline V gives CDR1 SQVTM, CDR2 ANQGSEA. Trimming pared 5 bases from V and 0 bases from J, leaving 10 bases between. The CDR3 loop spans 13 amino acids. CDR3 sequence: CSVPQGPNYGYTF. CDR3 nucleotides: TGCAGCGTTCCGCAGGGCCCTAACTATGGCTACACCTTC.

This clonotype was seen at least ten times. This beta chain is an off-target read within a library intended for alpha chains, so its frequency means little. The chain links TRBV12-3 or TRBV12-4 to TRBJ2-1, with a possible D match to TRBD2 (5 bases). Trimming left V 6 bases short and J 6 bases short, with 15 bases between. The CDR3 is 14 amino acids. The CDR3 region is CASRPTVEGNEQFF. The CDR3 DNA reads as TGTGCCAGCAGGCCTACGGTTGAGGGCAATGAGCAGTTCTTC.

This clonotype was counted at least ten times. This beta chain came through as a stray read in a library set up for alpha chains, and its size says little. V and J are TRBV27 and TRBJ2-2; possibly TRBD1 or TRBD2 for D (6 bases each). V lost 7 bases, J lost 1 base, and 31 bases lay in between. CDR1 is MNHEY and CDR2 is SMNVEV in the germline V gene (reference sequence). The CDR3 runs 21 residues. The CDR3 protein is CASTTSAGGVLGHRNTGELFF. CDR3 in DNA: TGTGCCAGCACCACATCCGCTGGCGGGGTCTTGGGACACCGGAACACCGGGGAGCTGTTTTTT.

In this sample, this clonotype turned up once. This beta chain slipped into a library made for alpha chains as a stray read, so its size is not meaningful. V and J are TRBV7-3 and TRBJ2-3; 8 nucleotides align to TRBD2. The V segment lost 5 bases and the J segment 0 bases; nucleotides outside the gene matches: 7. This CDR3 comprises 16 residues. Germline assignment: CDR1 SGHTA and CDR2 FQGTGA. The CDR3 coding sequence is TGTGCCAGCAGCCCCCCGACTAGCGATAGCACAGATACGCAGTATTTT. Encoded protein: CASSPPTSDSTDTQYF.

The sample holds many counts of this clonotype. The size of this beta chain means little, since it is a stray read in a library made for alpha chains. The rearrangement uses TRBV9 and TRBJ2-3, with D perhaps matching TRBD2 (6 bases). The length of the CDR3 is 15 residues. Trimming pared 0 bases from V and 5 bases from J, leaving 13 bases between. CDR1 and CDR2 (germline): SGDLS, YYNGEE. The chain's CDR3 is CASSVARASVDTQYF. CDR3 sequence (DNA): TGTGCCAGCAGCGTAGCTCGGGCTAGCGTAGATACGCAGTATTTT.

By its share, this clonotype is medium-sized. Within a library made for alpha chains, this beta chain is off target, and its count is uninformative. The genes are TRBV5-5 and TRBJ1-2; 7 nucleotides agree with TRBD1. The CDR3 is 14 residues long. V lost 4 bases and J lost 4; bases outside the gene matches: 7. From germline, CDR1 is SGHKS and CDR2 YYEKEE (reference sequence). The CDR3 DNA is TGTGCCAGCAGCAGCGGGACAGACCGCTATGGCTACACCTTC. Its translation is CASSSGTDRYGYTF.

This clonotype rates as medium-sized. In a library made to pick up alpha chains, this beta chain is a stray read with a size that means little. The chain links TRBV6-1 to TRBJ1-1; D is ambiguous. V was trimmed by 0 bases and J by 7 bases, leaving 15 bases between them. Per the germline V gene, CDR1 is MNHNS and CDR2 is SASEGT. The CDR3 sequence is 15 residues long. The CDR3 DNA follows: TGTGCCAGCAGTGAAGCGGTTCGCCAACTAGGTGAAGCTTTCTTT. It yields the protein CASSEAVRQLGEAFF.

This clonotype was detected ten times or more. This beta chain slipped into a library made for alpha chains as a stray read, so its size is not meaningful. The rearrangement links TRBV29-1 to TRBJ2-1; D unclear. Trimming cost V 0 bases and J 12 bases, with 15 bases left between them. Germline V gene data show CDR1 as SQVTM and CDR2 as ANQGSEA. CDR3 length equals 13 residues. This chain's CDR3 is CSVEDGLLGRQFF. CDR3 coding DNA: TGCAGCGTTGAAGACGGTCTCCTAGGTCGGCAGTTCTTC.

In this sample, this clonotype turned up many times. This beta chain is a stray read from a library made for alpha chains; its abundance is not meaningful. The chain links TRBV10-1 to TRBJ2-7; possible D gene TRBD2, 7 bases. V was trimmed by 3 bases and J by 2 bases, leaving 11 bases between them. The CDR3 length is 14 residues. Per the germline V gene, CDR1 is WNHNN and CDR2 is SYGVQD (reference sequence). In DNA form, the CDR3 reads TGCGCCAGCAGTGATCGGGGGGCGACCTACGAGCAGTACTTC. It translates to CASSDRGATYEQYF.

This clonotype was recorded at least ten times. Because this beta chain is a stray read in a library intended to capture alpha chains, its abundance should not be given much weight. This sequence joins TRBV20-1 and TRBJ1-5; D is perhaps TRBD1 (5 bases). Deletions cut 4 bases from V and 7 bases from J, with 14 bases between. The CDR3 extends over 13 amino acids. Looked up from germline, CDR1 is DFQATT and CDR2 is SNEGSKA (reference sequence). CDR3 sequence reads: CSAKQATEQPQHF. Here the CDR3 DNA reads TGCAGTGCTAAACAGGCTACGGAGCAGCCCCAGCATTTT.

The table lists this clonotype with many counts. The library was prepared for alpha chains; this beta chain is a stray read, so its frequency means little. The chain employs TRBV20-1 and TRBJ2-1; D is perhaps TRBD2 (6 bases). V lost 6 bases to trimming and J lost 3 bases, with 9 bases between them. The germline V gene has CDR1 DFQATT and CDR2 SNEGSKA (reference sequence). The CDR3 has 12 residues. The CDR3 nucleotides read TGCAGTGCGGGACTCTACTACAATGAGCAGTTCTTC. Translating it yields CSAGLYYNEQFF.

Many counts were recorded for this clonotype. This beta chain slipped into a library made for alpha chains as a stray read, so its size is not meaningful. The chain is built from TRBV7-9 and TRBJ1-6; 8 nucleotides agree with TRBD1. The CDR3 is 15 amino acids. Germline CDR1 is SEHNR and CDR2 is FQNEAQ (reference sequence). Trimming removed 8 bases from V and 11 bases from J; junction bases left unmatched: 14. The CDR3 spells CASGTTGQGGTPLHF. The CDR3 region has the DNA TGTGCCAGCGGGACAACTGGACAGGGTGGAACACCCCTCCACTTT.